This T cell receptor beta chain was profiled in a study of vaccination effects on CD4 cells after COVID-19. The V gene's germline CDR1 is KGHDR and CDR2 SFDVKD. Trimming at V came to 7 bases and at J to 0 bases, leaving 9 bases not matched to a gene. CDR3 length: 17 amino acids. Profiled with immunoSEQ multiplex PCR; TCRdb holds only in-frame clones, not every one. The repertoire holds about 32,000 clones, with 72% as singletons. Under the ViraFEST assay, PBMC were stimulated with viral peptide pools so that antigen-specific CD4+ T cells expanded. Sequencing was performed afterwards. Cells that had been cultured for nine to eleven days were the source of isolated CD4+ T cells. Two-dose vaccination with either BNT162b2 or mRNA-1273 was given to the participants. Half-medium replacement with IL-2 medium occurred on days 3 and 7. This clone has only one observation. No antigen is known for it.

This sample comprised CD4+ T cells from PBMCs cultured with HCoV-229E spike peptides, obtained after COVID-19 vaccination. The V call is TRBV24-1, the J call TRBJ2-1, with TRBD2 identical over 9 bases. This receptor was taken from a human donor who received a COVID-19 vaccine. The CDR3 sequence: CATSHPGLASSYNEQFF. CDR3 sequence (DNA): TGTGCCACCAGCCACCCCGGACTAGCGAGCTCCTACAATGAGCAGTTCTTC.